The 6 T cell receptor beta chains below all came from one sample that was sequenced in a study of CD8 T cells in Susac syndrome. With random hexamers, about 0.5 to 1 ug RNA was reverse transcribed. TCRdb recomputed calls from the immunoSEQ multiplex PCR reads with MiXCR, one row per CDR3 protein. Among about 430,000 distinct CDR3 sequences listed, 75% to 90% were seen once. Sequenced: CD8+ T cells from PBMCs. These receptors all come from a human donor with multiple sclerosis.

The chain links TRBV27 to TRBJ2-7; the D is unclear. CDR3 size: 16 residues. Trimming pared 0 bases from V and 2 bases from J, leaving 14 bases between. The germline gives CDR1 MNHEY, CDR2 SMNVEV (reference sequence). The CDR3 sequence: CASSLSFDTLAYEQYF. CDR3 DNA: TGTGCCAGCAGTTTATCCTTCGACACCCTTGCCTACGAGCAGTACTTC.

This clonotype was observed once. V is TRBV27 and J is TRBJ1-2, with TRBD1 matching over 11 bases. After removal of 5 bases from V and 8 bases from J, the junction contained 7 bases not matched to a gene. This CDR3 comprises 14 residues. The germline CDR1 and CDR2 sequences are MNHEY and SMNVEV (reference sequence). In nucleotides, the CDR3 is TGTGCCAGCAGTCCATGGGGACAGGGGGGCGGCTACACCTTC. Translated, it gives CASSPWGQGGGYTF.

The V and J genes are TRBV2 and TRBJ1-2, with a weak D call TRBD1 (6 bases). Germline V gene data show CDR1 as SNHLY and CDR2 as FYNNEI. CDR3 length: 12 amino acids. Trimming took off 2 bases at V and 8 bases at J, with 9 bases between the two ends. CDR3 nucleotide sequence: TGTGCCAGCAGTGAATACAGGGAAGGCTACACCTTC. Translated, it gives CASSEYREGYTF. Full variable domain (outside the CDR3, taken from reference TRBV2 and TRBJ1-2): EPEVTQTPSHQVTQMGQEVILRCVPISNHLYFYWYRQILGQKVEFLVSFYNNEISEKSEIFDDQFSVERPDGSNFTLKIRSTKLEDSAMYFCASSEYREGYTFGSGTRLTVV.

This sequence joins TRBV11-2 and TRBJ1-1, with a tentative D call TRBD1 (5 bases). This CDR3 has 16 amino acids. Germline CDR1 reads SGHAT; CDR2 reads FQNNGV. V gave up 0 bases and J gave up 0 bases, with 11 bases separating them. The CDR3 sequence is CASSLDGTVLNTEAFF. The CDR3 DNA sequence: TGTGCCAGCAGCTTAGATGGGACGGTGTTGAACACTGAAGCTTTCTTT.

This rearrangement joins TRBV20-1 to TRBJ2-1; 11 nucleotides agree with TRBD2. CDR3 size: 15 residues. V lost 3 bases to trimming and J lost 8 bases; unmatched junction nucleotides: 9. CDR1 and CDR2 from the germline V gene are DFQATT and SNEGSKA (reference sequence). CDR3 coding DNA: TGCAGTGCTAGGGACTTCGGGACTAGCGGCGATGAGCAGTTCTTC. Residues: CSARDFGTSGDEQFF.

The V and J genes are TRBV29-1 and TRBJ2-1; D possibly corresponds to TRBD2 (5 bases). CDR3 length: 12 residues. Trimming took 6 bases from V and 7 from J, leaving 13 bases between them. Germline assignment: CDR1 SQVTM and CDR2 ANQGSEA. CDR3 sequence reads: CSVSDSINEQFF. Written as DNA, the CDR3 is TGCAGCGTGTCGGACTCTATAAATGAGCAGTTCTTC.